This T cell receptor beta chain was recovered during a study of human T cells and chemical hapten exposure. General study points: As patch test score rose, PT1 expanded TCR counts tended to rise as well. No alteration of TCRs above 1 in 1000 frequency was seen with DPC sensitization.

One entry per CDR3 protein, called by TCRdb with MiXCR from the RACE reads. Of roughly 380,000 distinct CDR3 sequences listed, approximately 5.1% are singletons. Time point reported: pre-sensitization, week 0. Regarding treatment: therapeutic diphenylcyclopropenone sensitization with weekly scalp DPC. The CDR3 runs 11 residues. V gave up 6 bases and J gave up 9 bases, with 9 bases separating them. This clonotype has only a few counts. Its antigen is still unknown. Sequencing used whole blood, obtained in connection with sensitization to the hapten diphenylcyclopropenone (DPC). J is TRBJ2-1 and V is TRBV12-3 or TRBV12-4, with D perhaps assigned TRBD1 or TRBD2 (5 bases each). The sequence was obtained from a woman aged 50 to 60 with alopecia areata. Some clones in this sample may be carry-over from other donors' samples. The CDR3 DNA is TGTGCCAGCAGGACCGGGGCTGAGCAGTTCTTC. Residues: CASRTGAEQFF.